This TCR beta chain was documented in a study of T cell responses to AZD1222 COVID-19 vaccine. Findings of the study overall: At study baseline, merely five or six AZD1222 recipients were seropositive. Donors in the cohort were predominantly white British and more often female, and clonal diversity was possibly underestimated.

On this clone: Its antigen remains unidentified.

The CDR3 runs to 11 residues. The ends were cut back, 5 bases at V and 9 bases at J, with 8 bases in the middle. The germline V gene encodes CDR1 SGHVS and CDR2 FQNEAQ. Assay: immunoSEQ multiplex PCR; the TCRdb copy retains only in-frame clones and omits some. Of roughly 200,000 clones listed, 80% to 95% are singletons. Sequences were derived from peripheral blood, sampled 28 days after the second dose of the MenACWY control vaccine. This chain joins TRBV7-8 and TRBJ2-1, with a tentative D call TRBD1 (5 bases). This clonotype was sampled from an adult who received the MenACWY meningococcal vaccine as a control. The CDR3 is CASSQRGEQFF. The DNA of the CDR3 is TGTGCCAGCAGCCAAAGGGGTGAGCAGTTCTTC.